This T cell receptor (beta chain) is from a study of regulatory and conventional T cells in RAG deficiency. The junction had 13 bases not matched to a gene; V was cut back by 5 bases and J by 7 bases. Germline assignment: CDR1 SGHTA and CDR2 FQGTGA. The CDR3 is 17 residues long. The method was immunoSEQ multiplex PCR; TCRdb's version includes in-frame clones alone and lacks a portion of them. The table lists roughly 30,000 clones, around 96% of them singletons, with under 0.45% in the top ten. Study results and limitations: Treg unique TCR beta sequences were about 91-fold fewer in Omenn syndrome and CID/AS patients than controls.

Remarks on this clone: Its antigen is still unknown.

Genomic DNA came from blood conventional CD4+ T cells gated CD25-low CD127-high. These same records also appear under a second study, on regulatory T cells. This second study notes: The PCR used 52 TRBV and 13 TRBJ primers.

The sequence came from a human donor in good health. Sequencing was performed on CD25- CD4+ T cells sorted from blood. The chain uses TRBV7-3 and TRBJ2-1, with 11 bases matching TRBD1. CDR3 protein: CASSTRARDRGGNEQFF. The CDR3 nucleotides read TGTGCCAGCAGCACCAGGGCCCGGGACAGGGGGGGAAATGAGCAGTTCTTC.